This T cell receptor beta chain was profiled in a study of blood T cell repertoires in COVID-19. For the study at large: Sample material is recorded as cDNA or gDNA derived from T cells, B-cell-depleted T cells, or PBMCs.

Recruited during active infection, patients (from Seattle) were subsequently followed longitudinally. CDR1 is SGHDN, CDR2 FVKESK, per germline. J gave up 2 bases and V 3 bases, and 3 bases lay outside the gene matches. The CDR3 consists of 15 residues. The table lists this clone with a few counts. As originally analysed: Reference gene primer amplification yielded estimated nucleated cell counts. Using immunoSEQ multiplex PCR, the repertoire was profiled, and TCRdb retains in-frame clones only, with some absent. For V, J and clone size, that table is used; D and trimming come from the DNA. The sample includes roughly 190,000 clones, around 80% of them seen just once.

This chain connects TRBV14 to TRBJ2-1, with 8 positions matching TRBD1. Sequenced input: peripheral blood. This clonotype was obtained from a woman aged 55-75 years with COVID-19, enrolled during active disease. The chain's CDR3 is CASSHPTGAYNEQFF. As DNA, the CDR3 is TGTGCCAGCAGCCATCCGACAGGGGCCTACAATGAGCAGTTCTTC.